This entry is about one T cell receptor beta chain. Seattle's enrolled individuals joined amid active infection and were then monitored longitudinally. The data originate from a study of blood T cell repertoires in COVID-19. Study-level information: Acute-phase and convalescent COVID-19 samples originated in the United States, Italy and Spain. In each case, the material was cDNA or gDNA derived from T cells, B-cell-depleted T cells, or PBMCs.

Authors' analysis steps: Estimation of nucleated cell counts relied on the amplification of reference gene primers. The method was immunoSEQ multiplex PCR; TCRdb's version includes in-frame clones alone and lacks a portion of them. From that table come the V and J calls and clone size; the DNA was used to work out D and trimming. The sample gives about 150,000 clones, roughly 88% of which show up once; 0.63% is in the top ten. Trimming removed 1 base from V and 2 bases from J, with 12 bases in between. The CDR3 consists of 16 residues. CDR1 and CDR2 from the germline V gene are MNHNS and SASEGT. This chain joins TRBV6-1 and TRBJ1-3; no clear D gene. The sequence came from a man in his 60s with COVID-19, enrolled during active disease. Sequenced input: peripheral blood. The CDR3 protein is CASSEEASVTGNTIYF. CDR3 DNA sequence: TGTGCCAGCAGTGAAGAAGCATCGGTTACTGGAAACACCATATATTTT.